The 15 T cell receptor beta chains presented below share a single source sample, sequenced in a study of T-cell memory formation after mild COVID-19. TCRdb analysed the 5' RACE reads with MiXCR anew, one entry per CDR3 protein. The table shows under 200,000 distinct CDR3 sequences, with around 30% occurring only once. Specimen: PBMCs or a T cell subset sorted from them (not recorded which). These receptors originate from an adult woman who had mild COVID-19 (a few samples of this study predate the infection). Cell type and time point are not known.

The chain combines TRBV15 with TRBJ2-5; 13 positions agree with TRBD2. V dropped 5 bases and J dropped 3; count of bases not matched to a gene: 9. Germline V gives CDR1 LNHNV, CDR2 YYDKDF (reference sequence). CDR3 length equals 17 residues. CDR3 DNA: TGTGCCACCAGCGCTACTAGCGGGGGGGCCTGGGAAGAGACCCAGTACTTC. Translated, it gives CATSATSGGAWEETQYF.

The chain links TRBV18 to TRBJ1-3; the D is unclear. The CDR3 loop spans 15 amino acids. Germline V lookup: CDR1 KGHSH, CDR2 LQKENI. Trimming took off 3 bases at V and 5 bases at J, with 14 bases between the two ends. The CDR3 loop reads CASSPANSFRNTIYF. The CDR3 DNA follows: TGTGCCAGCTCACCGGCGAACAGTTTCAGAAACACCATATATTTT.

The chain recombines TRBV30 with TRBJ1-1, with D maybe TRBD1 (5 bases). In germline, CDR1 is GTSNPN, CDR2 SVGIG (reference sequence). The CDR3 has 14 amino acids. The V gene lost 0 bases and the J gene lost 0 bases, with 8 bases spanning the gap. The chain's CDR3 is CAWSVRGLNTEAFF. The CDR3 DNA follows: TGTGCCTGGAGTGTACGGGGCCTGAACACTGAAGCTTTCTTT.

This rearrangement joins TRBV5-1 to TRBJ2-7, with D possibly TRBD2 on 6 matching bases. Germline-derived CDR1 and CDR2 are SGHRS and YFSETQ. The CDR3 covers 15 residues. V was cut by 0 bases and J by 7 bases, with 17 bases left in between. The CDR3 protein is CASSLEGSFGREQYF. The CDR3 coding sequence is TGCGCCAGCAGCTTGGAAGGATCCTTCGGGAGAGAGCAGTACTTC.

The chain links TRBV5-1 to TRBJ2-7; 9 nucleotides align to TRBD1. After removal of 4 bases from V and 4 bases from J, the junction contained 3 bases not matched to a gene. The germline gives CDR1 SGHRS, CDR2 YFSETQ. CDR3 length: 13 residues. As DNA, the CDR3 is TGCGCCAGCAGCCGGGGACAGGGATACGAGCAGTACTTC. Protein: CASSRGQGYEQYF.

The chain recombines TRBV6-4 with TRBJ2-2; 7 bases are a match to TRBD1. V lost 7 bases and J lost 0; bases outside the gene matches: 5. Germline CDR1 and CDR2: MRHNA and SNTAGT. This CDR3 contains 15 residues. The CDR3: CASTPGQPNTGELFF. In nucleotides, the CDR3 is TGTGCCAGCACCCCGGGACAGCCGAACACCGGGGAGCTGTTTTTT.

A few counts support this clonotype. The chain uses TRBV9 and TRBJ2-5; 7 bases match TRBD1. The V and J ends lost 2 bases and 4 bases, in that order; junction bases with no gene match: 5. Germline lookup yields CDR1 SGDLS and CDR2 YYNGEE. The CDR3 has 14 amino acids. The CDR3 is CASSVGTDRETQYF. The CDR3 bases are TGTGCCAGCAGCGTGGGGACAGACCGAGAGACCCAGTACTTC.

The rearrangement links TRBV30 to TRBJ1-1; D may be TRBD1 (5 bases). With 0 bases removed from V and 0 bases from J, the gap between germline ends came to 5 bases. The CDR3 is 13 amino acids. Germline V CDR1 and CDR2: GTSNPN, SVGIG (reference sequence). For the CDR3, the DNA is TGTGCCTGGAGTGTACAGGTGAACACTGAAGCTTTCTTT. Translation gives CAWSVQVNTEAFF.

V gene TRBV5-1 combines with J gene TRBJ2-4; D might be TRBD2 (6 bases). Looked up from germline, CDR1 is SGHRS and CDR2 is YFSETQ. The ends were cut back, 3 bases at V and 0 bases at J, with 13 bases in the middle. The CDR3 is made up of 16 amino acids. The CDR3 sequence is CASSSGTSLAKNIQYF. The DNA for the CDR3 is TGCGCCAGCAGCTCAGGGACTTCTCTAGCCAAAAACATTCAGTACTTC.

V usage is TRBV11-3 and J usage is TRBJ2-1, with D unclear. The V gene lost 7 bases and the J gene lost 7 bases, with 14 bases spanning the gap. The CDR3 consists of 13 residues. Germline CDR1 reads SGHNT; CDR2 reads YENEEA. The CDR3 sequence is CASTDHLRNEQFF. The CDR3 DNA is TGTGCCAGCACCGATCATCTGAGGAATGAGCAGTTCTTC.

The chain uses TRBV5-1 and TRBJ1-3, with TRBD1 identical over 7 bases. V trimming: 4 bases; J trimming: 3 bases; junction bases outside the gene matches: 4. CDR1 and CDR2 (germline): SGHRS, YFSETQ. This CDR3 has 14 residues. CDR3 DNA sequence: TGCGCCAGCAGCGAGACAGGGAGTGGAAACACCATATATTTT. Its protein is CASSETGSGNTIYF.

The J gene is TRBJ1-2, the V gene TRBV28, with 9 positions matching TRBD1. This CDR3 comprises 15 residues. Per the germline V gene, CDR1 is MDHEN and CDR2 is SYDVKM. V trimming: 5 bases; J trimming: 6 bases; junction bases outside the gene matches: 10. The CDR3 region is CASSPSTGGPNGYTF. The CDR3 DNA sequence: TGTGCCAGCAGTCCATCTACAGGGGGCCCCAATGGCTACACCTTC.

The chain joins TRBV5-1 to TRBJ2-1; D gene uncertain. The germline gives CDR1 SGHRS, CDR2 YFSETQ. V was trimmed by 5 bases and J by 8 bases, leaving 11 bases between them. This CDR3 contains 12 residues. The CDR3 here is CASRLKGYEQFF. CDR3 nucleotide sequence: TGCGCCAGCAGGCTAAAGGGCTATGAGCAGTTCTTC.

This clonotype occurred a few times. The chain links TRBV5-1 to TRBJ2-7; D is ambiguous. The CDR3 sequence is 15 residues long. The ends were cut back, 1 base at V and 0 bases at J, with 11 bases in the middle. The V gene's germline CDR1 is SGHRS and CDR2 YFSETQ. As DNA, the CDR3 is TGCGCCAGCAGCTTGAGGCAGAGGAGCTCCTACGAGCAGTACTTC. Its translation: CASSLRQRSSYEQYF.

This clonotype was seen a few times. The chain employs TRBV30 and TRBJ2-1; 11 nucleotides match TRBD2. The CDR3 has 16 amino acids. Trimming took 6 bases from V and 2 from J; bases not matched to a gene: 9. CDR1 is GTSNPN, CDR2 SVGIG, per germline (reference sequence). The CDR3 is CACGLAGGRTYNEQFF. In DNA form, the CDR3 reads TGTGCCTGTGGGCTAGCGGGGGGTAGGACCTACAATGAGCAGTTCTTC.